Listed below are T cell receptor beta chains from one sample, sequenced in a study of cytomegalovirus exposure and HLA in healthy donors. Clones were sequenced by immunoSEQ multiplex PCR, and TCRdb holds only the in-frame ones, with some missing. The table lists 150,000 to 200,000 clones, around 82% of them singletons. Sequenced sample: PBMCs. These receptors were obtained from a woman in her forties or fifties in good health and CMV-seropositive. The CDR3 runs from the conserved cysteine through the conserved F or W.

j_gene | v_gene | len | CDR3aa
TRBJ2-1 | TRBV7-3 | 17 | CASSQYPTSGGPNEQFF
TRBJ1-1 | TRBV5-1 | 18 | CASSYRQGSLELNTEAFF
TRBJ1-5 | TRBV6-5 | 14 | CASSRDRGVQTQHF
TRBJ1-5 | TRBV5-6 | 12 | CASSLYSQPQHF
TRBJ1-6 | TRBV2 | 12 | CASSEYRRSLHF
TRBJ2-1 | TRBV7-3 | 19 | CASSLTRLAGGPQGNEQFF
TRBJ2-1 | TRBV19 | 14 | CASSTWGDYNEQFF
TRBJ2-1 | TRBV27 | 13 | CASGELGQATQFF
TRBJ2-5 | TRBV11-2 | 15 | CASSLVVSVGETQYF
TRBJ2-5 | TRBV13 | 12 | CASSLIGETQYF
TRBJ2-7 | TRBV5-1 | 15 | CASSLGGDPGGEQYF
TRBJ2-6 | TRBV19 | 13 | CASSSSGANVLTF
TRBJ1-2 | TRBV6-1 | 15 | CASSEVSGGIYGYTF
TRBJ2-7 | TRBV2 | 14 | CASIRPDRVDEQYF
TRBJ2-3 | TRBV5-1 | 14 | CASSLEGLEDTQYF
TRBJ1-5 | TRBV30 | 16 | CAWSYLTGHSNQPQHF
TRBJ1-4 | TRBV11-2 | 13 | CASSFGQGGGMFF
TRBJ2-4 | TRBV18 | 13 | CASSPPSKNIQYF
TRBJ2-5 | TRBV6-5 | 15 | CASSQRQGPGETQYF
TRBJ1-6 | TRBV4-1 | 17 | CASSQDRGIFYNSPLHF
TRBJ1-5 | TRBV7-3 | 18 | CASSLNPRTGPYNQPQHF
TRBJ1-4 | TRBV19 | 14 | CASSIDANNEKLFF
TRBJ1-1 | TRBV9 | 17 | CASSPDFRDSLNTEAFF
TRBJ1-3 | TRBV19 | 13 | CASKLSSGNTIYF
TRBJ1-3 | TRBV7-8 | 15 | CASSSQGAAGNTIYF
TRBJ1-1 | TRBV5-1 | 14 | CASSSLTVNTEAFF
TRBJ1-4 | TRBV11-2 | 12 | CASSLVREKLFF
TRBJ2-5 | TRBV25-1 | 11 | CASSGRETQYF